The clone carrying this TCR beta chain was seen a few times. As for treatment: randomized to nivolumab then ipilimumab (arm A) or the reverse (arm B). The CDR3 loop spans 16 amino acids. Trimming left V 5 bases short and J 0 bases short, with 11 bases between. CDR1 and CDR2 from the germline V gene are LGHNA and YSLEER. The data were taken from a study of sequential checkpoint blockade in melanoma. Study overall: After both sequences, patients received maintenance nivolumab.

Method: immunoSEQ multiplex PCR; TCRdb's copy keeps in-frame clones and lacks some. This table has fewer than 25,000 clones, around two thirds appearing once. The chain carries TRBV4-3 and TRBJ1-6, with TRBD1 as a possible D gene (5 bases). Sequencing was performed on CD8+ T cells sorted from blood (inferred from file names), taken from a patient given nivolumab and ipilimumab in sequence. This clonotype was sampled from a human donor with melanoma. CDR3 sequence: CASSLVGGSYNSPLHF. In DNA, the CDR3 is TGCGCCAGCAGCTTAGTGGGGGGCTCCTATAATTCACCCCTCCACTTT.